This paragraph reports one T cell receptor (beta chain). These data belong to a study of cytomegalovirus exposure and HLA in healthy donors. About the study: Samples from HLA-typed donors yielded about 86 million unique TCRs in an early data release. Most genotyped donors, over 70% of around 370, had Caucasian-associated genetic ancestry.

PCR involved 60 Vbeta and 13 Jbeta primers. This table comes from immunoSEQ multiplex PCR, and its TCRdb copy is limited to in-frame clones, with some not included. The sample has tens of thousands of clones; about 85% are singletons. Unmatched junction bases numbered 6, after V lost 6 bases and J lost 5 bases. Germline CDR1 reads SEHNR; CDR2 reads FQNEAQ (reference sequence). The CDR3 spans 14 residues. The rearrangement links TRBV7-9 to TRBJ2-7; 11 bases align to TRBD1. The sequencing input was PBMCs. The origin of this receptor is a girl aged 2 to 9 in good health and CMV-seropositive. The CDR3 region has the DNA TGTGCCAGCAGTCTAGGACAGGGGGCTGACGAGCAGTACTTC. This codes for CASSLGQGADEQYF.